One and the same sample provided the 5 T cell receptor beta chains below, sequenced in a study of T cells in localized non-small cell lung cancer. Clones were read by immunoSEQ multiplex PCR, and TCRdb kept only the in-frame ones, dropping some. The repertoire holds fewer than 25,000 clones, with less than 95% as singletons. The input for sequencing was peripheral blood, taken before any cancer treatment. The source of these receptors is a woman aged 40 to 75 with stage I lung adenocarcinoma.

The rearrangement joins TRBV28 to TRBJ2-3, with 10 bases lining up with TRBD2. The CDR3 covers 17 residues. The V segment lost 7 bases and the J segment 4 bases; nucleotides outside the gene matches: 14. Germline CDR1 and CDR2: MDHEN and SYDVKM. The CDR3 nucleotides read TGTGCCAGCACCAGAATAGGACTAGCGGTGGATGCAGATACGCAGTATTTT. The encoded protein is CASTRIGLAVDADTQYF.

The chain links TRBV7-8 to TRBJ2-1; TRBD2 aligns across 12 bases. CDR1 is SGHVS and CDR2 is FQNEAQ in the germline V gene. The CDR3 has 17 amino acids. V was clipped by 2 bases and J by 5 bases; unmatched bases: 7. CDR3 in DNA: TGTGCCAGCAGCTTACTAGCGGGAGGGTATAGCGACAATGAGCAGTTCTTC. This sequence encodes CASSLLAGGYSDNEQFF.

CDR3: CASSFPRQTSGNTIYF. The CDR3 coding sequence is TGTGCCAGCAGCTTCCCCCGACAGACCTCTGGAAACACCATATATTTT. The V gene is TRBV7-9, the J gene TRBJ1-3, with D perhaps matching TRBD1 (5 bases). The CDR3 is made up of 16 amino acids. Germline V CDR1 and CDR2: SEHNR, FQNEAQ (reference sequence). Trimming stripped 3 bases from V and 0 bases from J, with 12 bases between.

V and J are TRBV6-4 and TRBJ2-1, with 10 bases identical to TRBD2. Germline values: CDR1 MRHNA, CDR2 SNTAGT. Germline trimming cut 3 bases from V and 7 bases from J; bases unmatched to any gene: 6. The CDR3 covers 15 residues. The CDR3 nucleotides read TGTGCCAGCAGTGATGCAGCGGGAGGGCAGAATGAGCAGTTCTTC. Translating it yields CASSDAAGGQNEQFF.

The chain carries TRBV28 and TRBJ2-1; D ambiguous. The germline V gene encodes CDR1 MDHEN and CDR2 SYDVKM. The V and J ends lost 6 bases and 6 bases respectively, with 12 bases between them. The CDR3 is 13 residues long. This CDR3 is CASRLTLGNEQFF. The CDR3 nucleotides read TGTGCCAGCAGACTGACCCTAGGCAATGAGCAGTTCTTC.